This is a list of T cell receptor beta chains from one sample in a study of cytomegalovirus exposure and HLA in healthy donors. The method was immunoSEQ multiplex PCR; TCRdb's version includes in-frame clones alone and lacks a portion of them. The table shows 150,000 to 200,000 clones, with about 82% occurring only once. The sample was PBMCs. These receptors all come from a woman between 18 and 29 years old in good health and CMV-seronegative. Each CDR3 is given with its conserved first and last residue. D genes are given only for firm matches. Some rows mark clone size as missing; the rest say once, few, many or name a class of expanded clone.

TRBD2 TRBJ2-3 TRBV5-1 . TGCGCCAGCAGGGACGGGAGGAGAGATACGCAGTATTTT CASRDGRRDTQYF
. TRBJ2-5 TRBV30 . TGTGCCTGGAGTGTACTAGAGACCCAGTACTTC CAWSVLETQYF
TRBD1 TRBJ2-4 TRBV25-1 . TGTGCCAGCAGTGTAATCGGGACAGGGAGAGTCAAGAACATTCAGTACTTC CASSVIGTGRVKNIQYF
. TRBJ2-1 TRBV11-2 . TGTGCCATCCCATACCGGGACTCCCGCCGCAATGAGCAGTTCTTC CAIPYRDSRRNEQFF
TRBD1 TRBJ1-2 TRBV7-6 . TGTGCCAGCAGCTTGGACGGGACAGGGATAGGCTACACCTTC CASSLDGTGIGYTF
TRBD1 TRBJ2-1 TRBV5-1 . TGCGCCAGCAGACCCGGACAGGGGGGCGATGAGCAGTTCTTC CASRPGQGGDEQFF
TRBD1 TRBJ1-4 TRBV7-6 . TGTGCCAGCAGCTTACGACAGGGGGAAGTTGAAAAACTGTTTTTT CASSLRQGEVEKLFF
. TRBJ1-4 TRBV30 . TGTGCCTGGACCCGACAGATTAATGAAAAACTGTTTTTT CAWTRQINEKLFF
. TRBJ1-2 TRBV30 . TGTGCCTGGAGTCGCAGTTATGGCTACACCTTC CAWSRSYGYTF
. TRBJ1-4 TRBV14 . TGTGCCAGCAGCCAAGAGGCAGTTTCGGGGAAACTGTTTTTT CASSQEAVSGKLFF
. TRBJ1-4 TRBV7-9 once TGTGCCAGCAGCTTAACCGACACAGCTAATGAAAAACTGTTTTTT CASSLTDTANEKLFF
TRBD1 TRBJ2-7 TRBV25-1 . TGTGCCAGCAGTGAATCCTTCGACAGGGAGTGGACCTACGAGCAGTACTTC CASSESFDREWTYEQYF
. TRBJ2-3 TRBV19 . TGTGCCAGTAGTATAAGCCTCATTGACACAGATACGCAGTATTTT CASSISLIDTDTQYF
TRBD2 TRBJ2-1 TRBV5-1 . TGCGCCAGCAGCAGAGCAGGACTAGCGGCATACAATGAGCAGTTCTTC CASSRAGLAAYNEQFF
TRBD1 TRBJ1-1 TRBV2 . TGTGCCAGCACCGTACAGGGGGCCCTAACGAACACTGAAGCTTTCTTT CASTVQGALTNTEAFF
. TRBJ1-6 TRBV5-1 . TGCGCCAGCAGCGGCACAGGAAACTCCTTTAATTCACCCCTCCACTTT CASSGTGNSFNSPLHF
. TRBJ1-1 TRBV5-5 once TGTGCCAGCAGCTTGCCCGGGAGGAACACTGAAGCTTTCTTT CASSLPGRNTEAFF
TRBD1 TRBJ2-1 TRBV5-1 . TGCGCCAGCAACTTCGGGACAGCCATCGTCCTTGATGAGCAGTTCTTC CASNFGTAIVLDEQFF
. TRBJ1-2 TRBV25-1 few TGTGCCAGCAGTTCCTACAGGACTGGCTACACCTTC CASSSYRTGYTF
. TRBJ1-2 TRBV5-1 . TGCGCCAGCAGCTTGGGAGCAACTAACTATGGCTACACCTTC CASSLGATNYGYTF
. TRBJ2-7 TRBV6-4 . TGTGCCAGCAGTGACCCGATTGGAGGGACCCATAAGTTGTACGAGCAGTACTTC CASSDPIGGTHKLYEQYF
. TRBJ2-2 TRBV7-8 . TGTGCCAGCAGCTTAACGTGGACACCAACCGGGGAGCTGTTTTTT CASSLTWTPTGELFF
. TRBJ2-3 TRBV29-1 . TGCAGCGTTGTTTGGCTCAGCACAGATACGCAGTATTTT CSVVWLSTDTQYF
. TRBJ1-2 TRBV11-2 . TGTGCCAGCAGCTTAGATCCGGGGGCTAACTATGGCTACACCTTC CASSLDPGANYGYTF
TRBD1 TRBJ1-4 TRBV5-5 . TGTGCCAGCAGCCTACAGGGGCTAACTAATGAAAAACTGTTTTTT CASSLQGLTNEKLFF
. TRBJ2-1 TRBV6-5 . TGTGCCAGCAGTTACAGAGATTCCTACAATGAGCAGTTCTTC CASSYRDSYNEQFF